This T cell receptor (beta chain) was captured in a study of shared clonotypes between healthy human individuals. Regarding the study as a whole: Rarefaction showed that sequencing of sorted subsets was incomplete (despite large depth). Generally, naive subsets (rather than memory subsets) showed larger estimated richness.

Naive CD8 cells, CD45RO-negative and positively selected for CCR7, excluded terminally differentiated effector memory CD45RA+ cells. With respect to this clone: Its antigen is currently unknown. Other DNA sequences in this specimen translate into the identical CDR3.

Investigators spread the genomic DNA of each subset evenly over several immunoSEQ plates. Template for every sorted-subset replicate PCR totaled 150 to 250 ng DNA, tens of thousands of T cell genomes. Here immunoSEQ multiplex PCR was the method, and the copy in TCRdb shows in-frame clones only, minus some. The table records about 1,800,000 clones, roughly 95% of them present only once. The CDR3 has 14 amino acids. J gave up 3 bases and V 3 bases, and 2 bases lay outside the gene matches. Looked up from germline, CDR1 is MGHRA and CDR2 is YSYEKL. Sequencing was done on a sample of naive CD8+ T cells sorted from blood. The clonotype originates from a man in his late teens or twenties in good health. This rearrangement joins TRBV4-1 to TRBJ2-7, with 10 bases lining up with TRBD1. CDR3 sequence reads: CASSHRDRGYEQYF. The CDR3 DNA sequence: TGCGCCAGCAGCCACCGGGACAGGGGCTACGAGCAGTACTTC.